This T cell receptor beta chain was identified in a study of breast tumors, draining lymph nodes, adjacent tissues. Findings and limits, study-wide: Compared with lymph nodes, tumors were less diverse; compared with nontumor tissue, more. Luminal-like breast cancer showed significantly higher tumor–nontumor repertoire similarity than basal-like. The lymph node origin of tumor T cells was framed as consistent with a hypothesis, not demonstrated. The data were judged consistent with most tumor T cells coming from lymph node and expanding in tumor.

V lost 2 bases, J lost 4 bases, and 11 bases lay in between. Germline CDR1 is DFQATT and CDR2 is SNEGSKA (reference sequence). The CDR3 sequence is 13 residues long. Ten or more counts support this clonotype. Its antigen is unidentified. Each CDR3 protein gets one entry after TCRdb re-called the multiplex PCR reads with MiXCR. The repertoire consists of some 65,000 distinct CDR3 sequences, with less than 50% occurring once and the leading ten covering approximately 9.1%. V and J are TRBV20-1 and TRBJ1-2; D remains ambiguous. This clonotype was obtained from a female donor with breast cancer. Some clones in this sample may be carry-over from other donors' samples. Sequences were obtained from breast tumor tissue. The CDR3 bases are TGCAGTGCTAGATCTGGGTTCGGCTATGGCTACACCTTC. Translating it yields CSARSGFGYGYTF.